This TCR beta chain was documented in a study of T cells in localized non-small cell lung cancer. The study's findings and limits: Longer overall survival associated with higher blood T cell density; shorter survival with higher adjacent-lung clonality. Peak T cell clonality was found in uninvolved adjacent lung, exceeding tumor.

The V end was cut by 4 bases, the J end by 0 bases, with 14 bases between. Germline CDR1 and CDR2: SGHNT and YENEEA. The CDR3 is made up of 16 amino acids. Only in-frame clones appear in the TCRdb table, and some are missing; sequencing was by immunoSEQ multiplex PCR. This sample carries approximately 2,200 clones, 15% to 20% of them seen once, and the ten largest clones take roughly an eighth. This clone rates as medium-sized (0.01 to 0.1%). Its antigen is currently unknown. The TCR sequence derives from a male donor older than 55 with stage I non-small cell lung cancer. This chain uses TRBV11-3 with TRBJ2-3; D uncertain. The source was normal lung tissue next to the tumor, collected before any cancer treatment. The CDR3 DNA sequence: TGTGCCAGCAGCTCTCCTCGCGGCCCAAGCACAGATACGCAGTATTTT. Residues: CASSSPRGPSTDTQYF. Full variable domain (rest looked up from reference TRBV11-3 and TRBJ2-3): EAGVVQSPRYKIIEKKQPVAFWCNPISGHNTLYWYLQNLGQGPELLIRYENEEAVDDSQLPKDRFSAERLKGVDSTLKIQPAELGDSAVYLCASSSPRGPSTDTQYFGPGTRLTVL.